The entry below gives a single T cell receptor (beta chain) sequence along with its context. V gave up 0 bases and J gave up 2 bases, with 10 bases separating them. The CDR3 runs to 15 residues. Germline V gene lookup returns CDR1 MGHRA and CDR2 YSYEKL. This specimen comes from a study of blood T cell repertoires in COVID-19. Study at large: The United States, Italy and Spain were the sources of the acute and convalescent COVID-19 samples. T cells, B-cell-depleted T cells, or PBMCs supplied cDNA or gDNA.

As handled by the study authors: Reference gene primer amplification yielded estimated nucleated cell counts. Some clones are missing from TCRdb's copy, which holds only in-frame ones; the method was immunoSEQ multiplex PCR. Clonal size and the V and J genes are those of that table, whereas D and trimming came from the DNA. This table holds 200,000 or so clones, 84% found once. The sequence was collected from a human donor in a cohort sampled during active COVID-19. Input material: peripheral blood. V usage is TRBV4-1 and J usage is TRBJ1-2; no clear D gene. The CDR3 protein is CASSQEEAVNYGYTF. Written as DNA, the CDR3 is TGCGCCAGCAGCCAAGAAGAGGCAGTCAACTATGGCTACACCTTC.